This entry is about one TCR beta chain. The specificity of this receptor is unknown. No base qualities exist here, and no much larger clone lies one base off it. This sample was taken from a study of blood T cell repertoires in COVID-19 (dated by TCRdb to the early 2020s). A note on the overall study: Samples from collaborators originated in the United States, Italy and Spain and spanned both the acute and convalescent phases of COVID-19. The material from the prospective study consisted of cDNA or gDNA derived from T cells, B-cell-depleted T cells, or PBMCs. Deeply sampled blood TCRbeta repertoires from subjects exposed to, actively infected with, or recovered from COVID-19 were included in the dataset. The repertoires were made available in a free public database intended to serve as a resource for research on the immune response to SARS-CoV-2. The samples were drawn from the first 160 participants of the ongoing ImmuneRACE study and from under 1,500 subjects provided by 6 global collaborators. A de-identified subject ID, COVID-19 status, age in years and sex were almost always included in the sample metadata. HLA class I and class II types, where available, came from metadata supplied by the sample provider rather than from assay-based typing.

Study-wide findings and limitations: The amount of clinical and demographic metadata varied by source and participant and was provided uncurated.

In the prospective study, participants were 18 to 89 years old, resided in about two dozen geographic areas of the United States, and were enrolled through a virtual design. In the prospective study, cohorts were assigned on the basis of participant-reported clinical history obtained from a screening survey and a study questionnaire. ImmuneRACE Cohort 3 recovered participants were defined by two consecutive negative NP/OP PCR tests, healthcare professional clearance, or symptom resolution. In the prospective study, mobile phlebotomists collected whole blood, serum and a nasopharyngeal or oropharyngeal swab from each participant. Additional blood draws and questionnaires over an approximately 2-month period could optionally be provided by prospective study participants. Before DNA extraction, prospective study blood samples were shipped either frozen or at room temperature. TCRbeta CDR3 regions were amplified from genomic DNA by means of the immunoSEQ Assay, a bias-controlled multiplex PCR. The published analysis was carried out like this. Nucleated cell counts per sample were estimated from amplification of reference gene primers within the assay. Sequence reads were collapsed and filtered to measure the absolute abundance of every unique TCRbeta CDR3 rearrangement. For each sample, productive Simpson clonality was calculated by taking the square root of Simpson's diversity index across productive rearrangements. What TCRdb holds here is the immuneACCESS table cut down to in-frame rearrangements. Part of the clones is not present; checked against another copy, under half of the missing clones reflect an unresolved V gene, and the others are unexplained. The V and J calls and clone size come from that table; D and trimming were worked out from the DNA. The sample table lists approximately 440,000 clones, about nine tenths of them with a count of one. The ten largest clones take up roughly 0.72% of the sample.

The origin of this receptor is a woman between 18 and 29 years old who had recovered from COVID-19. Sample: PBMCs or T cells enriched from blood (not recorded which).

The CDR3 amino acid sequence is: CASSEANSNQPQHF. The nucleotide sequence is TGTGCCAGCAGTGAAGCCAATAGCAATCAGCCCCAGCATTTT. Recombination linked TRBV6-1 to TRBJ1-5, with the identity of the D gene unclear. The germline V gene gives CDR1 as MNHNS and CDR2 as SASEGT. The V and J ends are trimmed by 0 bases and 0 bases, leaving 3 bases between them. Including cysteine and phenylalanine, the CDR3 has 14 amino acids. The sequence is cut down to CDR3 DNA, 42 bases in frame from base 1.